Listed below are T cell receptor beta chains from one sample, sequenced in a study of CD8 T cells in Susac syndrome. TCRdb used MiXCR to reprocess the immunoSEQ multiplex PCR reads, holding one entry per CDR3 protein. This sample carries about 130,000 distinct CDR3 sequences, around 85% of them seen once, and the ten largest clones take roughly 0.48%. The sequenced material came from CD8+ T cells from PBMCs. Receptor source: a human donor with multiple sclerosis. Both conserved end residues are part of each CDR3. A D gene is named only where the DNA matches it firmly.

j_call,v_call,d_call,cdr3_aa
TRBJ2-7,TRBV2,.,CASSEADMYEQYF
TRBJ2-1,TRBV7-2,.,CASRPVGEQFF
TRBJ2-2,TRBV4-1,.,CASSQLAGELFF
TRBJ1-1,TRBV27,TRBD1,CASSTSTGGSEAFF
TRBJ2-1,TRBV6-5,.,CASSSGDTTYNEQFF
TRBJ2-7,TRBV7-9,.,CASSPRFGSYEQYF
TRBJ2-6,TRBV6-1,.,CASGGFGANVLTF
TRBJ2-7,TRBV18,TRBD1,CASSPNGQDYEQYF
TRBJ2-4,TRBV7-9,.,CAGEGSDTSLAKNIQYF
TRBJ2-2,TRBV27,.,CASSQSQGRVLFF
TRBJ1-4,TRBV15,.,CATSSYPGADEKLFF
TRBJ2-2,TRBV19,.,CASSIHLSPRTGELFF
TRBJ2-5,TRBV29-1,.,CSVERAFSGSVGETQYF
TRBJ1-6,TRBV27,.,CASSYGGDNSPLHF
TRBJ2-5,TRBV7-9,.,CASSLVTSGQWETQYF
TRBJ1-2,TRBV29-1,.,CSVWVHGVDGYTF
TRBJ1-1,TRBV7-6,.,CASSLRGASFGTEAFF
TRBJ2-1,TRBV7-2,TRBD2,CASSSKPAGSSYNEQFF
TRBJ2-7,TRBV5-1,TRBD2,CASSLGLGVYEQYF
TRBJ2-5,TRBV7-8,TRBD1,CASSHWTGGERETQYF
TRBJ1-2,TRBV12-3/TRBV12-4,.,CASSWDTLYGYTF
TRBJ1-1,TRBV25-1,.,CASSEAGAYTEAFF
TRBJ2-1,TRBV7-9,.,CASSPKQDNEQFF
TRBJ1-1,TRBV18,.,CASSRGDPEAFF
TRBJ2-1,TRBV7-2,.,CASSLSDFAREQFF
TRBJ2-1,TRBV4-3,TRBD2,CASSQLLAGELGNEQFF
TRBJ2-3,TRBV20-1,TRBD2,CSAYRLAVVDTQYF
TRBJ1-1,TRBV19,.,CASSGRGDPEAFF
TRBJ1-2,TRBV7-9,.,CASFVVIYGYTF
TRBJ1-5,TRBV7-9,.,CASSLWDRPWPQHF
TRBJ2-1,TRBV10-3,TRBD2,CAISNSGGGNEQFF
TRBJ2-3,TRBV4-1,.,CASSQGSGDPQYF
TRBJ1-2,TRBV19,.,CASSTEFFSGYTF
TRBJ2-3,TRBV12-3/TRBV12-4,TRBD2,CASSQTSGSVPDTQYF
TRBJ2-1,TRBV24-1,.,CATSLESYNEQFF
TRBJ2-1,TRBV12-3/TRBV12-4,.,CATTLAGNQFF
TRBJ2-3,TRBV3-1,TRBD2,CASSRGTSGSPSTDTQYF
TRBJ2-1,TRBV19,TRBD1,CASSIVGQQAEQFF
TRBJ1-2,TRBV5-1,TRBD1,CASSGDRGRGYTF
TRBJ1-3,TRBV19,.,CASSILGSGNTIYF
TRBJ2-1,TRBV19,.,CASSIGWGGEQFF